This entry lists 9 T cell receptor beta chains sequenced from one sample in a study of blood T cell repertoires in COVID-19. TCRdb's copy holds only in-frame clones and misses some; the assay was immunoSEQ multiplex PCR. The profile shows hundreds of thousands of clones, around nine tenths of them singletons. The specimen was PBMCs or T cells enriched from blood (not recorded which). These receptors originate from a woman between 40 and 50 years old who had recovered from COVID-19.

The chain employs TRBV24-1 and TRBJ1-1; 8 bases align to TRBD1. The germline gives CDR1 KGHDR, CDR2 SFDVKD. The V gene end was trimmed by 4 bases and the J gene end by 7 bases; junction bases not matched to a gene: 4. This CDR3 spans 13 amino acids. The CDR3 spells CATSDRGLGEAFF. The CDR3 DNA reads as TGTGCCACCAGTGACAGGGGGCTTGGTGAAGCTTTCTTT.

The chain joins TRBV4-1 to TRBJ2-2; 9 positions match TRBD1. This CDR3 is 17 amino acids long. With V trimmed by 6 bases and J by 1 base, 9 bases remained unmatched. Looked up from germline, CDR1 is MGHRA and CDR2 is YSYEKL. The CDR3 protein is CASSKQGAGQNTGELFF. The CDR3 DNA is TGCGCCAGCAGTAAACAGGGGGCCGGCCAGAACACCGGGGAGCTGTTTTTT.

The CDR3 region is CASSATGLGETQYF. The CDR3 DNA is TGTGCCAGCTCGGCGACAGGGCTTGGGGAGACCCAGTACTTC. The V gene is TRBV18, the J gene TRBJ2-5; 7 bases align to TRBD1. CDR3 length: 14 residues. Germline lookup yields CDR1 KGHSH and CDR2 LQKENI. Trimming cost V 6 bases and J 5 bases; bases outside gene matches: 9.

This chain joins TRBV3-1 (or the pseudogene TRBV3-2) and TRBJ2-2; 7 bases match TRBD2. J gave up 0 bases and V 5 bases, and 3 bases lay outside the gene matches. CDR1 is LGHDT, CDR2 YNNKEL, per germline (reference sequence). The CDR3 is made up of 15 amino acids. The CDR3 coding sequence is TGTGCCAGCAGCGCCCGGGGGGCGAACACCGGGGAGCTGTTTTTT. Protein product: CASSARGANTGELFF.

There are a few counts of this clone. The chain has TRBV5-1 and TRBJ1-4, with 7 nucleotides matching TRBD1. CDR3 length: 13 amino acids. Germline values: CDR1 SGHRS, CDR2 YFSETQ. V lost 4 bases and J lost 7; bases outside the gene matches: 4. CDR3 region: CASSGGGSEKLFF. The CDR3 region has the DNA TGCGCCAGCAGCGGAGGGGGCAGTGAAAAACTGTTTTTT.

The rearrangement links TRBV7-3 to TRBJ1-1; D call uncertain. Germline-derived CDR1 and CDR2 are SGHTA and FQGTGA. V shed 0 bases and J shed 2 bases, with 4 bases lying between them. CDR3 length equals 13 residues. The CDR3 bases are TGTGCCAGCAGCTTAACCCAAAACACTGAAGCTTTCTTT. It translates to CASSLTQNTEAFF.

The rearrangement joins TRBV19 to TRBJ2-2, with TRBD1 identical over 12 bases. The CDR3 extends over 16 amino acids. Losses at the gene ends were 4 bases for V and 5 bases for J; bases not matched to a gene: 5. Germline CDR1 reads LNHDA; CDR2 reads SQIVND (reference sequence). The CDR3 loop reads CASSTGTGGRTGELFF. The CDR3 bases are TGTGCCAGTAGTACTGGGACAGGGGGCAGGACCGGGGAGCTGTTTTTT.

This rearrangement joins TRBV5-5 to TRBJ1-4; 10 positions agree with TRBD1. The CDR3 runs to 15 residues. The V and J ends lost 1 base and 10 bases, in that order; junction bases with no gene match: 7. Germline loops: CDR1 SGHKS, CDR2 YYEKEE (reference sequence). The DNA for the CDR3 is TGTGCCAGCAGCTTGACGAGCGGACAGGGGGGAAAACTGTTTTTT. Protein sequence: CASSLTSGQGGKLFF.

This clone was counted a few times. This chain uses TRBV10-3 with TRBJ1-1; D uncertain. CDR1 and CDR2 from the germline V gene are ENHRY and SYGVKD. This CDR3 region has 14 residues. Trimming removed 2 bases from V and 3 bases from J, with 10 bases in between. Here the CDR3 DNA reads TGTGCCATCAGTGAGGGGTCAGACTACACTGAAGCTTTCTTT. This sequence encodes CAISEGSDYTEAFF.